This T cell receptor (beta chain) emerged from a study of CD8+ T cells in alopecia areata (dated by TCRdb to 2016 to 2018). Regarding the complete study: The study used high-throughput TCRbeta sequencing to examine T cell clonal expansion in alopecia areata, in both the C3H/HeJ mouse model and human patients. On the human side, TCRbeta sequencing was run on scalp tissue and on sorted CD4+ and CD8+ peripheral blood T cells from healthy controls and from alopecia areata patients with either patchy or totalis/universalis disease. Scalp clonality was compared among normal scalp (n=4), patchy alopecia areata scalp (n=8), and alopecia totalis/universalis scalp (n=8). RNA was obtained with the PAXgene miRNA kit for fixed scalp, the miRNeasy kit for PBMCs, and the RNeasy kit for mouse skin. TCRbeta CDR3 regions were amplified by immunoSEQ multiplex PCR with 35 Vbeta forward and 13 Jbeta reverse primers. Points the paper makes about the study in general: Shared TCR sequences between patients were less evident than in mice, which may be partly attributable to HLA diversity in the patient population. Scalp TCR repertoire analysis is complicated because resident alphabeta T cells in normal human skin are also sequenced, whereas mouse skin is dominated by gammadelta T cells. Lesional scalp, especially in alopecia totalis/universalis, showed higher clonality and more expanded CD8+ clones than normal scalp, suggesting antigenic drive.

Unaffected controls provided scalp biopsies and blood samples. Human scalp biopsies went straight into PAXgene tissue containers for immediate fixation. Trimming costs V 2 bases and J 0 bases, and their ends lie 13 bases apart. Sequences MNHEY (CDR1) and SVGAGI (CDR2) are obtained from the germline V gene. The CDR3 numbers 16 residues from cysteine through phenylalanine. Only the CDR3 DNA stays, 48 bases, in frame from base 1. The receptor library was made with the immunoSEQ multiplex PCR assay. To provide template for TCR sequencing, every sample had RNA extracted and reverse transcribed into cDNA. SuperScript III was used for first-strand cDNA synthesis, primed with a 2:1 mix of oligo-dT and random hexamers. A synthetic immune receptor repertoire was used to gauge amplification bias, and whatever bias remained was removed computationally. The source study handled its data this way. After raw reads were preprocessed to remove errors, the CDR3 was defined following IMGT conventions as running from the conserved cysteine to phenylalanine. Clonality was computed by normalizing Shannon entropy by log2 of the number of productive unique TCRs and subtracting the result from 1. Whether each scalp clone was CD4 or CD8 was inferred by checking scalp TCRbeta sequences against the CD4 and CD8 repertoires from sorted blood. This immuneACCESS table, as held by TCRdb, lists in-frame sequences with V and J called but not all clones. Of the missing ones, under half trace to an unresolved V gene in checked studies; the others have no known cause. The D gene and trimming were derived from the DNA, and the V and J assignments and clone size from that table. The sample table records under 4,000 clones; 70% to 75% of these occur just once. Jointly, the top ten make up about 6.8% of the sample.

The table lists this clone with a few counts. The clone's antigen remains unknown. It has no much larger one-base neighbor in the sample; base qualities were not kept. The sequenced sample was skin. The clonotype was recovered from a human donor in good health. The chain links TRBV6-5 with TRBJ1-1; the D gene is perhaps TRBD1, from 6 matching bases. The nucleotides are TGTGCCAGCAGTTACCGTGGACAGAAAATGAACACTGAAGCTTTCTTT. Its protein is CASSYRGQKMNTEAFF.